This T cell receptor (beta chain) was sequenced in a study of blood T cell repertoires in COVID-19. The wider study: Nucleic acid was either cDNA or gDNA, and it came from T cells, B-cell-depleted T cells, or PBMCs.

Per the original methods: Researchers report that nucleated cell counts were estimated from reference gene primer amplification. Sequenced by immunoSEQ multiplex PCR; TCRdb stores in-frame clones only, minus some. That table gives V, J and clone size, and the DNA gave D and trimming. The sample has under 300,000 clones; roughly 85% are singletons. Looked up from germline, CDR1 is SGHVS and CDR2 is FNYEAQ. This CDR3 has 15 residues. Trimming at V came to 5 bases and at J to 6 bases, leaving 6 bases not matched to a gene. This receptor was identified in a woman younger than 45 with active or convalescent COVID-19. Sequenced input: peripheral blood. The chain recombines TRBV7-6 with TRBJ2-3; 12 bases agree with TRBD2. The CDR3 protein is CASSPTSGSSDTQYF. The CDR3 DNA is TGTGCCAGCAGCCCGACTAGCGGGAGTTCGGATACGCAGTATTTT.